These 6 T cell receptor beta chains were sequenced from one sample in a study of T cells in Graves' hyperthyroidism and ophthalmopathy. The CDR3 regions of TCR beta were amplified from RNA transcripts. With the HTBI primer set, the TCR CDR3 went through a first round of RT-PCR. Each CDR3 protein gets one entry after TCRdb re-called the multiplex PCR reads with MiXCR. The table has hundreds of thousands of distinct CDR3 sequences, 19% seen once. The sequencing sample was made of blood. These receptor sequences come from a woman under 30 with Graves' hyperthyroidism.

This clonotype was counted many times. This rearrangement joins TRBV6-5 to TRBJ1-1; D remains unclear. There are 11 residues in the CDR3. CDR1 is MNHEY, CDR2 SVGAGI, per germline. V lost 7 bases and J lost 1, with 4 bases in between. The CDR3 is CASIGNTEAFF. CDR3 coding DNA: TGTGCCAGCATAGGGAACACTGAAGCTTTCTTT.

This clonotype was observed many times. This sequence joins TRBV12-3 or TRBV12-4 and TRBJ1-2; 8 bases map to TRBD1. J gave up 4 bases and V 8 bases, and 9 bases lay outside the gene matches. CDR3 length: 14 amino acids. Written as DNA, the CDR3 is TGTGCCAGCTCCTATTCAGGGGGCACCTATGGCTACACCTTC. Translated: CASSYSGGTYGYTF.

This clonotype was observed many times. The V call is TRBV13, the J call TRBJ1-1, with D hard to call. The germline V gene has CDR1 PRHDT and CDR2 FYEKMQ (reference sequence). The CDR3 extends over 14 amino acids. V gave up 5 bases and J gave up 5 bases, with 15 bases separating them. CDR3 nucleotides: TGTGCCAGCAGCGTTCACCCCCGCGGTACTGAAGCTTTCTTT. This encodes CASSVHPRGTEAFF.

This clonotype has just a few counts. The chain links TRBV11-3 to TRBJ2-2; D might be TRBD1 or TRBD2, each matching 6 bases. Deletions cut 4 bases from V and 9 bases from J, with 9 bases between. The length of the CDR3 is 12 residues. Germline CDR1 reads SGHNT; CDR2 reads YENEEA. CDR3 sequence reads: CASSWGDRELFF. CDR3 in DNA: TGTGCCAGCAGCTGGGGGGACAGGGAGCTGTTTTTT.

The table lists this clonotype with many counts. The J gene is TRBJ1-2, the V gene TRBV11-2, with D uncertain. The CDR3 runs to 15 residues. The germline CDR1 and CDR2 sequences are SGHAT and FQNNGV. Trimming removed 4 bases at V and 4 bases at J, with 16 bases between. CDR3 sequence reads: CASSSSRARGYGYTF. In DNA form, the CDR3 reads TGTGCCAGCAGCTCCTCCCGGGCCCGAGGCTATGGCTACACCTTC.

This clonotype showed up many times. The V call is TRBV6-5, the J call TRBJ2-2; tentatively, D is TRBD2 (6 bases). This CDR3 has 14 amino acids. V lost 6 bases and J 7 bases, leaving 15 bases between the germline ends. CDR1 is MNHEY and CDR2 is SVGAGI in the germline V gene. CDR3 amino acids: CASRSRLANGELFF. CDR3 coding DNA: TGTGCCAGCAGGTCCCGCCTAGCGAACGGGGAGCTGTTTTTT.